The text below deals with one T cell receptor (beta chain). These data originate in a study of blood T cell repertoires in COVID-19. Study background: Samples came from the United States, Italy and Spain, spanning acute and convalescent COVID-19. Sources were T cells, B-cell-depleted T cells, or PBMCs; the material itself was cDNA or gDNA.

Measured with immunoSEQ multiplex PCR; TCRdb has only the in-frame clones, and not every one. Among 270,000 or so clones listed, under 90% were seen once. V was clipped by 4 bases and J by 3 bases, with 14 bases between them. CDR1 SGHRS and CDR2 YFSETQ come from the germline V gene. The length of the CDR3 is 14 residues. The sample was peripheral blood. This sequence joins TRBV5-1 and TRBJ2-7; D may be TRBD1 (6 bases). This TCR was sampled from a woman aged 35 to 49 who had recovered from COVID-19. CDR3 nucleotides: TGCGCCAGCAGCCAGGGACAACCATACTACGAGCAGTACTTC. Translation: CASSQGQPYYEQYF.